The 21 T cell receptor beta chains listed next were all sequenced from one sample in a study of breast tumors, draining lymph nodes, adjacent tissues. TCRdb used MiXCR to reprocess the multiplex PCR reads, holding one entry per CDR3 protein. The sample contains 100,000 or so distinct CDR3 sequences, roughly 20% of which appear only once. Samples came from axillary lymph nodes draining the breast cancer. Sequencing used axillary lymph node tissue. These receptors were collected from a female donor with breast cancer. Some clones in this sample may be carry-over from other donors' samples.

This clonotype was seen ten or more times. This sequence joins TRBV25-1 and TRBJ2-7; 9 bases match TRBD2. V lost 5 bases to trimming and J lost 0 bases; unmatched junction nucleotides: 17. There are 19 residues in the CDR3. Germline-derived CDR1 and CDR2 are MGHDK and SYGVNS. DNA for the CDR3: TGTGCCAGCAGTTCCAAAAACGCCCAGGGACTAGCTCGCTCCTACGAGCAGTACTTC. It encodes CASSSKNAQGLARSYEQYF.

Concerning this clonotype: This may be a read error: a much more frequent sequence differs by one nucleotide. CDR3 sequence reads: CASSEARGANYGYTF. The CDR3 DNA is TGTGCCAGCAGTGAAGCGCGGGGTGCTAACTATGGCTACACCTTC. The V call is TRBV2, the J call TRBJ1-2; D gene unclear. The germline V gene encodes CDR1 SNHLY and CDR2 FYNNEI. The CDR3 covers 15 residues. V was trimmed by 0 bases and J by 0 bases, leaving 8 bases between them.

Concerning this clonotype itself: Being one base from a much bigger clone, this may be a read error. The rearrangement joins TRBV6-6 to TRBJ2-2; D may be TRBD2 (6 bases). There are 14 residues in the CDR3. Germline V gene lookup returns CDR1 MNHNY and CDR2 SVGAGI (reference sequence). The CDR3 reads CASRILENTGGLFF. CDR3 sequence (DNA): TGTGCCAGCAGAATACTGGAGAACACCGGGGGGCTGTTTTTT.

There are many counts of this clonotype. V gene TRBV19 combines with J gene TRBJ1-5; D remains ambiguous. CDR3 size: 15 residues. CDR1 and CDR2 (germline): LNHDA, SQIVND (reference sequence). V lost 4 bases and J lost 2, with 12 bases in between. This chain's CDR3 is CASSTRPEGNQPQHF. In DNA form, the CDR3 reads TGTGCCAGTAGTACCCGGCCCGAGGGCAATCAGCCCCAGCATTTT.

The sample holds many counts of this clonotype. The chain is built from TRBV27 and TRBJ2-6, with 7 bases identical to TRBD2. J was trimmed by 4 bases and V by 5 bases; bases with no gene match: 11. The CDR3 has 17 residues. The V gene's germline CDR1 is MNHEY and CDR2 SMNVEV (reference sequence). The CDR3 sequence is CASSQPGGRSGANVLTF. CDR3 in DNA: TGTGCCAGCAGTCAACCGGGAGGACGTTCCGGGGCCAACGTCCTGACTTTC.

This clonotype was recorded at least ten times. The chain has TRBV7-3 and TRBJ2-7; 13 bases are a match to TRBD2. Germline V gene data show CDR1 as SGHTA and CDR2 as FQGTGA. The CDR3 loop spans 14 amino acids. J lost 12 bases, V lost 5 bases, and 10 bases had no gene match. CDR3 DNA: TGTGCCAGCAGCCCCGGGACTAGCGGGACCCAACTGTACTTC. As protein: CASSPGTSGTQLYF. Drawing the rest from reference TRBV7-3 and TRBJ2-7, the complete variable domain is GAGVSQTPSNKVTEKGKYVELRCDPISGHTALYWYRQSLGQGPEFLIYFQGTGAADDSGLPNDRFFAVRPEGSVSTLKIQRTERGDSAVYLCASSPGTSGTQLYFGPGTRLTVT.

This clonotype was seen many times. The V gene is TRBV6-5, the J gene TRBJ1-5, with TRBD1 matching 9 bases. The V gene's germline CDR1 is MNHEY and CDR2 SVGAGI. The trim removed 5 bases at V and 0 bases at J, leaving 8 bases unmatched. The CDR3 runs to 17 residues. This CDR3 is CASSPRWDRVSNQPQHF. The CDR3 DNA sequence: TGTGCCAGCAGTCCTCGCTGGGACAGGGTTAGCAATCAGCCCCAGCATTTT.

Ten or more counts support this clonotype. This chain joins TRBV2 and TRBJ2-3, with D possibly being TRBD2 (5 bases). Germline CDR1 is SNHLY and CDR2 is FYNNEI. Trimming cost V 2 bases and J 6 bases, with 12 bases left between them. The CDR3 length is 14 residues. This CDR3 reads CASSETGSGDTQYF. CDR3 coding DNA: TGTGCCAGCAGTGAAACGGGGTCGGGTGATACGCAGTATTTT.

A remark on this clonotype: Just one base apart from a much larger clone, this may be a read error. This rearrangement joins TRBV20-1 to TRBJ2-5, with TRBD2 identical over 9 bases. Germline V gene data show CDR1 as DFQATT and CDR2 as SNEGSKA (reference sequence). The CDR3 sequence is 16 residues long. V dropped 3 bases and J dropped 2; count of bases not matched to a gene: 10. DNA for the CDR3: TGCAGTGCTAGTTCGGTGCGGGGGGGAGCTCAAGAGACCCAGTACTTC. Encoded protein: CSASSVRGGAQETQYF.

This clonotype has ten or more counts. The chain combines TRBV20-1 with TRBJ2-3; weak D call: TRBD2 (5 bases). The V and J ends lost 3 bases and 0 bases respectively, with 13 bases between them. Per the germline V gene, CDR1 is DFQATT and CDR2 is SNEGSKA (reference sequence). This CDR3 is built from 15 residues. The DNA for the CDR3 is TGCAGTGCTAGCTCCCGGGAATCAAGCACAGATACGCAGTATTTT. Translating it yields CSASSRESSTDTQYF.

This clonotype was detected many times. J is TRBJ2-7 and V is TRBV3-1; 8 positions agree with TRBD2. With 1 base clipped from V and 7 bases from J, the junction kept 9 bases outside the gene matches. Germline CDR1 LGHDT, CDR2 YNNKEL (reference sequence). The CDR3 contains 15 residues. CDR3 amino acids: CASSQGREAMKEQYF. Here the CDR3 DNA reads TGTGCCAGCAGCCAAGGGCGGGAGGCCATGAAAGAGCAGTACTTC.

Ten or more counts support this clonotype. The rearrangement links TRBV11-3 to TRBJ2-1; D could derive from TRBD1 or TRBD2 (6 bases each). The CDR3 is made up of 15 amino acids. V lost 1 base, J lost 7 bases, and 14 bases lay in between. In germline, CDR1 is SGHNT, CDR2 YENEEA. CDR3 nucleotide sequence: TGTGCCAGCAGCTTAGTAGGGGGGCCGGGGAATGAGCAGTTCTTC. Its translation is CASSLVGGPGNEQFF.

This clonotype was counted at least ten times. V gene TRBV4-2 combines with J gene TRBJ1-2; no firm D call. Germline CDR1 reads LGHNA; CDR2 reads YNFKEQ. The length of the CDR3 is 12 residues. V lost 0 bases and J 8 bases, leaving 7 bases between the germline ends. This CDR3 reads CASSQETQGYTF. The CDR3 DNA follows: TGTGCCAGCAGCCAAGAGACACAGGGCTACACCTTC.

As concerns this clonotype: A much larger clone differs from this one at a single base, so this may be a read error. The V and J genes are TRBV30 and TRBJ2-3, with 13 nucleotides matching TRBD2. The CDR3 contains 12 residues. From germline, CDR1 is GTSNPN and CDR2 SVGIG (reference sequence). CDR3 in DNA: TGTGTCTGGACTAGCGGGAGAGATACGCAGTATTTT. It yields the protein CVWTSGRDTQYF.

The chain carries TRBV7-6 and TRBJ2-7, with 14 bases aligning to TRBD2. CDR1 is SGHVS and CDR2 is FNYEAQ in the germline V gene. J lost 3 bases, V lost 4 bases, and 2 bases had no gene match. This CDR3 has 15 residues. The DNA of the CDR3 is TGTGCCAGCAGCTCGGGACTAGCGGGAGTCTACGAGCAGTACTTC. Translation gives CASSSGLAGVYEQYF.

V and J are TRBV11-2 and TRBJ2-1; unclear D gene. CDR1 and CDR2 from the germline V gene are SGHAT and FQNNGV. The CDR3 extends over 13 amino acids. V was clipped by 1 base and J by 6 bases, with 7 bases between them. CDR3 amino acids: CASSLARGNEQFF. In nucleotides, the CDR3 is TGTGCCAGCAGCTTAGCGAGAGGCAATGAGCAGTTCTTC. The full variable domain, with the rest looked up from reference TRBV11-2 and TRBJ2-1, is EAGVAQSPRYKIIEKRQSVAFWCNPISGHATLYWYQQILGQGPKLLIQFQNNGVVDDSQLPKDRFSAERLKGVDSTLKIQPAKLEDSAVYLCASSLARGNEQFFGPGTRLTVL.

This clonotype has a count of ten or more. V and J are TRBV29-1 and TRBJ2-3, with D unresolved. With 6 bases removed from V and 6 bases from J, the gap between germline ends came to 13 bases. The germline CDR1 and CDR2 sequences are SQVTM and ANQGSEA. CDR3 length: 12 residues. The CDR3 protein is CSVGLASDTQYF. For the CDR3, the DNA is TGCAGCGTAGGTTTGGCTTCCGATACGCAGTATTTT.

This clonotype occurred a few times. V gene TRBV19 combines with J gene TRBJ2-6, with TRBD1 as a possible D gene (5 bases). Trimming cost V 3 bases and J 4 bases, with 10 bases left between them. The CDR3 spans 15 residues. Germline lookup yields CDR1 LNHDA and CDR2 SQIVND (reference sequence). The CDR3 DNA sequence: TGTGCCAGTAGTATCAGGGAAGTGGGGGCCAACGTCCTGACTTTC. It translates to CASSIREVGANVLTF.

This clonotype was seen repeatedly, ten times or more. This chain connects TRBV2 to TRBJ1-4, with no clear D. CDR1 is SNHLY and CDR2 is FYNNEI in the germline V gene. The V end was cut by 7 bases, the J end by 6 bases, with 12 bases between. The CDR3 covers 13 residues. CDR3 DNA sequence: TGTGCCAGCAAGAGGACGGAAGATGAAAAACTGTTTTTT. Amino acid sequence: CASKRTEDEKLFF. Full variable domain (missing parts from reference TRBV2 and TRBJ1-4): EPEVTQTPSHQVTQMGQEVILRCVPISNHLYFYWYRQILGQKVEFLVSFYNNEISEKSEIFDDQFSVERPDGSNFTLKIRSTKLEDSAMYFCASKRTEDEKLFFGSGTQLSVL.

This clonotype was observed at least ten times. The CDR3 loop is CASSSGLAGAVETQYF. CDR3 coding DNA: TGTGCCAGCAGCTCAGGACTAGCGGGGGCCGTAGAGACCCAGTACTTC. The J gene is TRBJ2-5, the V gene TRBV7-8, with 13 bases that match TRBD2. The length of the CDR3 is 16 residues. Losses at the gene ends were 4 bases for V and 4 bases for J; bases not matched to a gene: 6. The germline V gene has CDR1 SGHVS and CDR2 FQNEAQ. Variable domain in full (rest from reference TRBV7-8 and TRBJ2-5): GAGVSQSPRYKVAKRGQDVALRCDPISGHVSLFWYQQALGQGPEFLTYFQNEAQLDKSGLPSDRFFAERPEGSVSTLKIQRTQQEDSAVYLCASSSGLAGAVETQYFGPGTRLLVL.

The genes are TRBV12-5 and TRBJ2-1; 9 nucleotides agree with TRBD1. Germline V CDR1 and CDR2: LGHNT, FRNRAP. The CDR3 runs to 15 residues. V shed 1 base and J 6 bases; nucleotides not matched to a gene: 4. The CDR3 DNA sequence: TGTGCTAGTGGTTTGGAGGACAGGGGAAGCAATGAGCAGTTCTTC. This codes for CASGLEDRGSNEQFF.